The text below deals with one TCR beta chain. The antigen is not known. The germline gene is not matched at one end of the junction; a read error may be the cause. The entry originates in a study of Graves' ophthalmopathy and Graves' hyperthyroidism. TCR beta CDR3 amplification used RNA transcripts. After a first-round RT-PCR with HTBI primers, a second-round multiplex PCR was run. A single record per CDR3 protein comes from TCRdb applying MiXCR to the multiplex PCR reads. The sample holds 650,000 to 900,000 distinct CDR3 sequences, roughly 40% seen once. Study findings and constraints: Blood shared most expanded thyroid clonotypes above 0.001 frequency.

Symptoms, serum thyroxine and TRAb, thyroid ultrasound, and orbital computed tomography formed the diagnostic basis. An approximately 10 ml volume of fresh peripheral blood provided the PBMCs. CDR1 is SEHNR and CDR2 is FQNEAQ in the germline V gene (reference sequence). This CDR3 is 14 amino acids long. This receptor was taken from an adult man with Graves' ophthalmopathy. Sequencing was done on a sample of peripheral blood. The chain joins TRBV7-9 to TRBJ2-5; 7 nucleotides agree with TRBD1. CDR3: CASSLPGTEETQYF. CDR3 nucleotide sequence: TGCGCCAGCAGCTTGCCCGGGACAGAGGAGACCCAGTACTTC. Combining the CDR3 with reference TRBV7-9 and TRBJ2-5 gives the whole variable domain DTGVSQNPRHKITKRGQNVTFRCDPISEHNRLYWYRQTLGQGPEFLTYFQNEAQLEKSRLLSDRFSAERPKGSFSTLEIQRTEQGDSAMYLCASSLPGTEETQYFGPGTRLLVL.